The 24 T cell receptor beta chains below all came from one sample that was sequenced in a study of blood T cells in healthy people across ages. The authors ran a second PCR of roughly 6 to 12 cycles using a sample-barcoded 5' primer and a J-beta primer mix. TCRdb reprocessed the 5' RACE reads with MiXCR, giving one entry per CDR3 protein. This sample has around 690,000 distinct CDR3 sequences; around 54% occur once, and the top ten carry roughly 34%. The sample consisted of blood. These receptors were taken from a man aged 60 to 69 in good health.

This chain uses TRBV11-2 with TRBJ2-7; the match to TRBD1 covers 11 bases. The V and J ends lost 8 bases and 2 bases, in that order; junction bases with no gene match: 8. The CDR3 consists of 15 residues. In germline, CDR1 is SGHAT, CDR2 FQNNGV. The CDR3 loop reads CASQRGTGGTYEQYF. The CDR3 nucleotides are TGTGCCAGCCAAAGAGGGACAGGGGGGACCTACGAGCAGTACTTC.

The chain carries TRBV20-1 and TRBJ2-7; 10 positions agree with TRBD1. V was clipped by 6 bases and J by 0 bases; unmatched bases: 5. The CDR3 consists of 14 residues. From germline, CDR1 is DFQATT and CDR2 SNEGSKA (reference sequence). The chain's CDR3 is CSARTGGLSYEQYF. The CDR3, as DNA: TGCAGTGCGCGGACAGGGGGACTCTCCTACGAGCAGTACTTC.

This clonotype was seen only a few times. The chain has TRBV9 and TRBJ1-6; D is unresolved. Germline CDR1 is SGDLS and CDR2 is YYNGEE. This CDR3 is built from 14 residues. The germline V and J ends were trimmed by 0 bases and 7 bases, with 8 bases remaining between them. The CDR3 sequence: CASSVGEQNSPLHF. In nucleotides, the CDR3 is TGTGCCAGCAGCGTAGGAGAGCAGAATTCACCCCTCCACTTT.

V and J are TRBV4-1 and TRBJ1-4; D is possibly TRBD1 (6 bases). The V and J ends lost 1 base and 0 bases respectively, with 9 bases between them. Looked up from germline, CDR1 is MGHRA and CDR2 is YSYEKL. This CDR3 has 16 residues. The CDR3 DNA reads TGCGCCAGCAGCCAAGGTCAGGGGCCAACTAATGAAAAACTGTTTTTT. Translated, it gives CASSQGQGPTNEKLFF.

The gene calls are TRBV6-1 and TRBJ1-5; 9 bases align to TRBD1. The CDR3 is made up of 15 amino acids. From germline, CDR1 is MNHNS and CDR2 SASEGT. J gave up 11 bases and V 6 bases, and 14 bases lay outside the gene matches. CDR3 sequence reads: CASSELQGARKTQHF. The DNA for the CDR3 is TGTGCCAGCAGCGAGCTACAGGGGGCGCGAAAAACCCAGCATTTT.

The V gene is TRBV10-1, the J gene TRBJ2-2, with a weak D call TRBD1 (5 bases). Trimming took off 11 bases at V and 5 bases at J, with 15 bases between the two ends. Germline V CDR1 and CDR2: WNHNN, SYGVQD (reference sequence). This CDR3 has 13 residues. The CDR3 DNA follows: TGCGCCTCAACTCCAGGGAAGACCGGGGAGCTGTTTTTT. Protein: CASTPGKTGELFF.

This clonotype was counted only a few times. CDR3 protein: CASSLFPTSSYNEQFF. Written as DNA, the CDR3 is TGTGCCAGCAGTTTATTTCCGACGAGCTCCTACAATGAGCAGTTCTTC. The genes are TRBV27 and TRBJ2-1; no clear D. The CDR3 covers 16 residues. Germline lookup yields CDR1 MNHEY and CDR2 SMNVEV (reference sequence). V was cut by 1 base and J by 0 bases, with 10 bases left in between.

The chain couples TRBV5-1 to TRBJ2-2, with unresolved D. Germline V gives CDR1 SGHRS, CDR2 YFSETQ. This CDR3 is 16 amino acids long. Trimming took 0 bases from V and 1 from J, leaving 10 bases between them. The CDR3 protein is CASSLEVVRNTGELFF. As DNA, the CDR3 is TGCGCCAGCAGCTTGGAGGTAGTCCGGAACACCGGGGAGCTGTTTTTT.

This clonotype was counted between two and nine times. The chain employs TRBV6-1 and TRBJ1-5; possibly TRBD1 for D (6 bases). V lost 5 bases, J lost 7 bases, and 12 bases lay in between. The CDR3 loop spans 13 amino acids. In germline, CDR1 is MNHNS, CDR2 SASEGT. The CDR3 reads CASSTRQVQPQHF. CDR3 nucleotide sequence: TGTGCCAGCAGTACCCGACAGGTGCAGCCCCAGCATTTT.

The V gene is TRBV6-2 or TRBV6-3, the J gene TRBJ2-7; D uncertain. Trimming took 0 bases from V and 0 from J, leaving 12 bases between them. Germline V gene data show CDR1 as MNHEY and CDR2 as SVGEGT. This CDR3 has 16 amino acids. The CDR3 reads CASSYSMVMSSYEQYF. CDR3 bases: TGTGCCAGCAGTTACTCTATGGTTATGAGCTCCTACGAGCAGTACTTC.

Only one count was recorded for this clonotype. This sequence joins TRBV7-2 and TRBJ1-2; D call uncertain. The length of the CDR3 is 18 residues. The germline V and J ends were trimmed by 3 bases and 4 bases, with 24 bases remaining between them. Germline V CDR1 and CDR2: SGHTA, FQGNSA. The DNA of the CDR3 is TGTGCCAGCAGCTTCCTAATTATAGCGGGCAGCTCGAGCTATGGCTACACCTTC. This sequence encodes CASSFLIIAGSSSYGYTF.

This clonotype appeared a few times. The V gene is TRBV11-2, the J gene TRBJ2-7; D remains ambiguous. Germline V gene data show CDR1 as SGHAT and CDR2 as FQNNGV. The CDR3 totals 14 residues. V was trimmed by 3 bases and J by 2 bases, leaving 11 bases between them. CDR3 amino acids: CASSFGRSTYEQYF. In nucleotides, the CDR3 is TGTGCCAGCAGCTTCGGCAGATCGACCTACGAGCAGTACTTC.

This clonotype was counted between two and nine times. V is TRBV11-2 and J is TRBJ2-5; perhaps TRBD2 as D (6 bases). There are 15 residues in the CDR3. Germline assignment: CDR1 SGHAT and CDR2 FQNNGV. V lost 3 bases, J lost 5 bases, and 16 bases lay in between. In DNA, the CDR3 is TGTGCCAGCAGCTTGGGGACTGTGGGGACGGAGACCCAGTACTTC. Protein product: CASSLGTVGTETQYF.

The CDR3 sequence is CASRKKSSNQPQHF. CDR3 DNA: TGTGCCAGCAGGAAAAAATCGAGCAATCAGCCCCAGCATTTT. The chain carries TRBV2 and TRBJ1-5; D unresolved. Germline CDR1 is SNHLY and CDR2 is FYNNEI. This CDR3 region has 14 residues. V lost 6 bases, J lost 1 base, and 10 bases lay in between.

In regard to this clonotype: Its ends do not fully match the called genes, so a read error is possible. The chain recombines TRBV6-5 with TRBJ2-6, with unresolved D. The CDR3 spans 13 residues. Germline lookup yields CDR1 MNHEY and CDR2 SVGAGI. This chain's CDR3 is CVSSYPGANVLTF. CDR3 in DNA: TGTGTCAGCAGTTATCCTGGGGCCAACGTCCTGACTTTC.

The sample holds a few counts of this clonotype. The chain has TRBV7-6 and TRBJ2-7, with a possible D match to TRBD2 (6 bases). The CDR3 spans 14 residues. The V end lost 1 base, the J end lost 3 bases, and 10 bases lay between the germline ends. In germline, CDR1 is SGHVS, CDR2 FNYEAQ. CDR3: CASSLVSGDYEQYF. CDR3 DNA: TGTGCCAGCAGCTTAGTATCGGGGGACTACGAGCAGTACTTC.

The J gene is TRBJ1-2, the V gene TRBV2; TRBD1 agrees at 9 bases. The CDR3 extends over 14 amino acids. CDR1 and CDR2 (germline): SNHLY, FYNNEI. V was pared by 4 bases and J by 7 bases, with 7 bases of the junction left unmatched. Written as DNA, the CDR3 is TGTGCCAGCAGTGTTCGGGACAGGGTCGGTGGCTACACCTTC. Amino acid sequence: CASSVRDRVGGYTF. The full variable domain, in which reference TRBV2 and TRBJ1-2 provide the parts outside the CDR3, is EPEVTQTPSHQVTQMGQEVILRCVPISNHLYFYWYRQILGQKVEFLVSFYNNEISEKSEIFDDQFSVERPDGSNFTLKIRSTKLEDSAMYFCASSVRDRVGGYTFGSGTRLTVV.

This clonotype was observed a single time. The CDR3 coding sequence is TGCGCCAGCAGCTTGTCGGGACAGGGGGTTGCAACTGGGGCCAACGTCCTGACTTTC. It codes for CASSLSGQGVATGANVLTF. This chain uses TRBV5-1 with TRBJ2-6; 11 nucleotides line up with TRBD1. J lost 2 bases, V lost 1 base, and 8 bases had no gene match. This CDR3 is built from 19 residues. Germline V gene lookup returns CDR1 SGHRS and CDR2 YFSETQ.

This chain connects TRBV4-2 to TRBJ2-1, with 12 bases aligning to TRBD2. The germline gives CDR1 LGHNA, CDR2 YNFKEQ. The CDR3 runs to 18 residues. Trimming at V came to 0 bases and at J to 0 bases, leaving 3 bases not matched to a gene. CDR3 DNA: TGTGCCAGCAGCCAAGATGCTAGCGGGGGGGCCTCCTACAATGAGCAGTTCTTC. It translates to CASSQDASGGASYNEQFF.

This chain links TRBV2 with TRBJ2-1; TRBD1 matches 7 bases. V dropped 11 bases and J dropped 0; count of bases not matched to a gene: 10. The germline V gene encodes CDR1 SNHLY and CDR2 FYNNEI. The length of the CDR3 is 15 residues. For the CDR3, the DNA is TGTGCCGTCCAACCGCGGACAGGCTCCTACAATGAGCAGTTCTTC. Translated, it gives CAVQPRTGSYNEQFF.

This sequence joins TRBV7-2 and TRBJ2-5; 7 bases agree with TRBD2. Germline trimming cut 5 bases from V and 5 bases from J; bases unmatched to any gene: 5. CDR1 is SGHTA, CDR2 FQGNSA, per germline. The length of the CDR3 is 13 residues. CDR3: CASSQLAVETQYF. The DNA of the CDR3 is TGTGCCAGCAGCCAGCTAGCGGTGGAGACCCAGTACTTC.

This clonotype turned up a few times. The chain carries TRBV18 and TRBJ2-4, with a tentative D call TRBD2 (5 bases). The CDR3 is 16 residues long. Germline V gives CDR1 KGHSH, CDR2 LQKENI. V gave up 0 bases and J gave up 0 bases, with 9 bases separating them. The chain's CDR3 is CASSPPPSGAKNIQYF. The CDR3 bases are TGTGCCAGCTCACCACCCCCCAGCGGAGCCAAAAACATTCAGTACTTC.

A few counts support this clonotype. This CDR3 reads CASSLLSDTQYF. CDR3 nucleotide sequence: TGTGCCAGCAGTTTGCTATCAGATACGCAGTATTTT. J is TRBJ2-3 and V is TRBV12-3 or TRBV12-4, with no clear D. This CDR3 has 12 residues. Trimming stripped 3 bases from V and 4 bases from J, with 5 bases between.

The CDR3 region is CSVEPGLAGPRSSYNEQFF. CDR3 bases: TGCAGCGTCGAACCGGGACTAGCGGGACCCAGGAGCTCCTACAATGAGCAGTTCTTC. The gene calls are TRBV29-1 and TRBJ2-1, with 13 bases lining up with TRBD2. Trimming at V came to 6 bases and at J to 0 bases, leaving 14 bases not matched to a gene. Germline V lookup: CDR1 SQVTM, CDR2 ANQGSEA. This CDR3 is built from 19 residues.